This T cell receptor beta chain was sequenced in a study of blood T cells in healthy people across ages. Next came a second PCR, run for roughly 6 to 11 cycles, which used a sample-barcoded 5' primer along with a J-beta primer mix. One entry per CDR3 protein, called by TCRdb with MiXCR from the 5' RACE reads. The table shows some 1,800,000 distinct CDR3 sequences, with about 39% occurring only once. This CDR3 contains 15 residues. V was shortened by 1 base and J by 13 bases, with 19 bases between the two germline ends. Germline loops: CDR1 MGHRA, CDR2 YSYEKL. The sequencing input was blood. The sequence was collected from a human donor in good health. The chain uses TRBV4-1 and TRBJ2-2; D is unresolved. For the CDR3, the DNA is TGCGCCAGCAGCCAAGGCATGTTACGCCCACCTCTGCTGTTTTTT. Protein product: CASSQGMLRPPLLFF.